The 8 T cell receptor beta chains reported below all come from one sample, sequenced in a study of blood T cells in healthy people across ages. Alongside a J-beta primer mix, a sample-barcoded 5' primer served in a second PCR lasting about 7 to 12 cycles. In TCRdb, the 5' RACE reads were re-called with MiXCR into one record per CDR3 protein. The data contain more than 750,000 distinct CDR3 sequences, 25% to 35% of them singletons. These data also formed part of another study, on T cells of mothers and their children.

The sample consisted of blood. The receptors here all came from a woman in her 40s in good health.

This clonotype was detected ten times or more. The rearrangement joins TRBV18 to TRBJ2-7, with D maybe TRBD1 (6 bases). Trimming cost V 2 bases and J 5 bases, with 13 bases left between them. Per the germline V gene, CDR1 is KGHSH and CDR2 is LQKENI. This CDR3 has 14 residues. The DNA of the CDR3 is TGTGCCAGCTCACCAAGGGACATCTTCCACGAGCAGTACTTC. It specifies CASSPRDIFHEQYF.

In its sample, this clonotype was seen a few times. The gene calls are TRBV6-6 and TRBJ1-2; D remains ambiguous. The V gene's germline CDR1 is MNHNY and CDR2 SVGAGI (reference sequence). The ends were cut back, 1 base at V and 8 bases at J, with 14 bases in the middle. This CDR3 has 14 amino acids. The CDR3 sequence: CASSYYYGGSGYTF. DNA for the CDR3: TGTGCCAGCAGTTACTACTACGGCGGCTCAGGCTACACCTTC.

In this sample, this clonotype turned up a few times. The rearrangement joins TRBV3-1 to TRBJ2-7; 7 nucleotides align to TRBD2. The CDR3 consists of 16 residues. Germline trimming cut 1 base from V and 0 bases from J; bases unmatched to any gene: 6. Germline V gene sequence: CDR1 LGHDT, CDR2 YNNKEL (reference sequence). Here the CDR3 DNA reads TGTGCCAGCAGCCAAGGTGTTGGCGGGGGCTCCTACGAGCAGTACTTC. The encoded protein is CASSQGVGGGSYEQYF.

V is TRBV20-1 and J is TRBJ1-1; the match to TRBD1 covers 8 bases. The germline gives CDR1 DFQATT, CDR2 SNEGSKA (reference sequence). The CDR3 runs to 15 residues. Trimming took 0 bases from V and 4 from J; bases not matched to a gene: 7. The DNA of the CDR3 is TGCAGTGCTAGAGACCCAGGGGGCGGTGGCACTGAAGCTTTCTTT. Protein sequence: CSARDPGGGGTEAFF.

The gene calls are TRBV7-9 and TRBJ2-5; a possible D gene is TRBD2 (5 bases). The germline V and J ends were trimmed by 7 bases and 4 bases, with 13 bases remaining between them. The CDR3 spans 13 residues. CDR1 and CDR2 from the germline V gene are SEHNR and FQNEAQ (reference sequence). CDR3 in amino acids: CASTSSRGETQYF. CDR3 nucleotide sequence: TGTGCCAGCACATCTTCCCGGGGAGAGACCCAGTACTTC.

Remarks on this clonotype: This may be a read error: a much more frequent sequence differs by one nucleotide. The rearrangement uses TRBV27 and TRBJ2-7; D is unresolved. The germline gives CDR1 MNHEY, CDR2 SMNVEV (reference sequence). V gave up 5 bases and J gave up 3 bases, with 14 bases separating them. The CDR3 contains 14 residues. In DNA form, the CDR3 reads TGTGCCAGCAGTCTAGGTCCTGCTGACTACGAGCAGTACTTC. Encoded protein: CASSLGPADYEQYF.

This clonotype was seen only a few times. V is TRBV27 and J is TRBJ1-1, with D hard to call. V was clipped by 2 bases and J by 0 bases, with 13 bases between them. Germline loops: CDR1 MNHEY, CDR2 SMNVEV (reference sequence). There are 16 residues in the CDR3. The CDR3 sequence: CASSLTRVLMNTEAFF. Written as DNA, the CDR3 is TGTGCCAGCAGTTTAACAAGGGTCCTTATGAACACTGAAGCTTTCTTT.

This clonotype was found many times. The rearrangement joins TRBV5-5 to TRBJ2-7, with no clear D. This CDR3 comprises 16 residues. Germline V gene lookup returns CDR1 SGHKS and CDR2 YYEKEE (reference sequence). Trimming pared 0 bases from V and 0 bases from J, leaving 13 bases between. CDR3 amino acids: CASSLDGSISSYEQYF. The CDR3 coding sequence is TGTGCCAGCAGCTTGGACGGCAGTATAAGCTCCTACGAGCAGTACTTC.